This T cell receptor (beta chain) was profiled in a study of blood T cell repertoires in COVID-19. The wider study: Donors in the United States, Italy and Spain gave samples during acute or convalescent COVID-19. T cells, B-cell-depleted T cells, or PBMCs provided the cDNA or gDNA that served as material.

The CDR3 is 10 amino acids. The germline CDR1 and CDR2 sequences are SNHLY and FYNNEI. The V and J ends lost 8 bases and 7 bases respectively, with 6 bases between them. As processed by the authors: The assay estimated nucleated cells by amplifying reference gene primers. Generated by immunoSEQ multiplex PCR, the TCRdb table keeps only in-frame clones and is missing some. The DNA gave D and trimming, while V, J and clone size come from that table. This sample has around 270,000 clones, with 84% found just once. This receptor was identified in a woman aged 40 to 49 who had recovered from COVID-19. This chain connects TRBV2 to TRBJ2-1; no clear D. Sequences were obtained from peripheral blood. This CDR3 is CASGSNEQFF. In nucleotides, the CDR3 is TGTGCCAGCGGCTCAAATGAGCAGTTCTTC.